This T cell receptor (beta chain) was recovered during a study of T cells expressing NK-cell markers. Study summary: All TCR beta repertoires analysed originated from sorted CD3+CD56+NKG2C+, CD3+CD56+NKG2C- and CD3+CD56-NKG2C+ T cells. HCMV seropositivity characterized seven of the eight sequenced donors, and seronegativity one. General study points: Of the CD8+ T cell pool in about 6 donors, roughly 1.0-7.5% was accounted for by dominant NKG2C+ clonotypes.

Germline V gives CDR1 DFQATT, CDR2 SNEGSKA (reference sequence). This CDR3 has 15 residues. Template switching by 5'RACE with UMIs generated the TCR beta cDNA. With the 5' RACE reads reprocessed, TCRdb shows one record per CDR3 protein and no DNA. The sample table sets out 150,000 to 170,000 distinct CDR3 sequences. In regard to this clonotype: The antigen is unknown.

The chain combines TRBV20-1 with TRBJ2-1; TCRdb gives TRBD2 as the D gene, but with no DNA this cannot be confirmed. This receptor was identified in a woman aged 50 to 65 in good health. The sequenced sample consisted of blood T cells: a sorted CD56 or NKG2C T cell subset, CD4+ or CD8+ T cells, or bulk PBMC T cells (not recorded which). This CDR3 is CSADPRGGTGGEQFF.